A single sample is the source of the 8 T cell receptor beta chains below, sequenced in a study of OX40 agonist ivuxolimab in advanced cancers. Sequenced by immunoSEQ multiplex PCR; TCRdb stores in-frame clones only, minus some. The table records just over 60,000 clones, 87% of them present only once. The sample was CD4+ or CD8+ T cells sorted from blood, taken in a trial of the OX40 agonist ivuxolimab. These receptors all stem from an adult with an advanced solid tumor such as melanoma, head and neck, liver or kidney cancer.

This clone came up once. This chain joins TRBV4-2 and TRBJ1-2, with unresolved D. The CDR3 runs 15 residues. Germline lookup yields CDR1 LGHNA and CDR2 YNFKEQ. Trimming cost V 0 bases and J 2 bases, with 10 bases left between them. CDR3 protein: CASSQDRGGNYGYTF. The CDR3, as DNA: TGTGCCAGCAGCCAAGATAGAGGAGGGAACTATGGCTACACCTTC.

The chain is built from TRBV25-1 and TRBJ2-5; 9 nucleotides align to TRBD1. The CDR3 totals 14 residues. Germline V gene data show CDR1 as MGHDK and CDR2 as SYGVNS. V was clipped by 4 bases and J by 5 bases; unmatched bases: 5. This CDR3 is CASSVQGAGETQYF. The CDR3 region has the DNA TGTGCCAGCAGTGTACAGGGGGCAGGGGAGACCCAGTACTTC. Using reference TRBV25-1 and TRBJ2-5 for the parts outside the CDR3, the full variable domain is EADIYQTPRYLVIGTGKKITLECSQTMGHDKMYWYQQDPGMELHLIHYSYGVNSTEKGDLSSESTVSRIRTEHFPLTLESARPSHTSQYLCASSVQGAGETQYFGPGTRLLVL.

The chain recombines TRBV19 with TRBJ1-1, with a possible D match to TRBD1 (5 bases). Germline V gives CDR1 LNHDA, CDR2 SQIVND (reference sequence). Trimming stripped 4 bases from V and 0 bases from J, with 12 bases between. This CDR3 comprises 15 residues. The CDR3 is CASSTTGTVNTEAFF. CDR3 nucleotide sequence: TGTGCCAGTAGTACTACCGGGACGGTGAACACTGAAGCTTTCTTT. Full variable domain (outside the CDR3, taken from reference TRBV19 and TRBJ1-1): DGGITQSPKYLFRKEGQNVTLSCEQNLNHDAMYWYRQDPGQGLRLIYYSQIVNDFQKGDIAEGYSVSREKKESFPLTVTSAQKNPTAFYLCASSTTGTVNTEAFFGQGTRLTVV.

The chain combines TRBV27 with TRBJ2-5; 8 nucleotides align to TRBD1. There are 15 residues in the CDR3. Germline lookup yields CDR1 MNHEY and CDR2 SMNVEV (reference sequence). V dropped 6 bases and J dropped 1; count of bases not matched to a gene: 7. The CDR3, as DNA: TGTGCCAGCAGCCGACAGGACAGGGTCCAAGAGACCCAGTACTTC. The encoded protein is CASSRQDRVQETQYF.

V gene TRBV27 combines with J gene TRBJ2-2; D possibly corresponds to TRBD1 (6 bases). Germline CDR1 is MNHEY and CDR2 is SMNVEV (reference sequence). The V gene lost 7 bases and the J gene lost 3 bases, with 12 bases spanning the gap. The CDR3 runs to 14 residues. The CDR3 loop is CASKLGHDTGELFF. The CDR3 DNA reads TGTGCCAGCAAACTGGGACACGACACCGGGGAGCTGTTTTTT.

This chain connects TRBV7-6 to TRBJ1-1, with D unresolved. The V and J ends lost 5 bases and 0 bases respectively, with 7 bases between them. Germline loops: CDR1 SGHVS, CDR2 FNYEAQ. CDR3 size: 13 residues. CDR3 in DNA: TGTGCCAGCAGCCCTCAAATGAACACTGAAGCTTTCTTT. It yields the protein CASSPQMNTEAFF.

The sample holds one count of this clone. This chain links TRBV15 with TRBJ1-2, with 9 bases lining up with TRBD1. CDR3 length: 15 amino acids. The germline V gene has CDR1 LNHNV and CDR2 YYDKDF (reference sequence). The J segment lost 6 bases and the V segment lost 5 bases, leaving 10 bases of the junction unmatched. CDR3 region: CATSGGQGGPNGYTF. In DNA form, the CDR3 reads TGTGCCACCAGCGGGGGACAGGGTGGTCCTAATGGCTACACCTTC.

The chain is built from TRBV29-1 and TRBJ2-3; tentatively, D is TRBD2 (5 bases). The CDR3 is 12 amino acids. V was pared by 7 bases and J by 0 bases, with 8 bases between. CDR1 is SQVTM, CDR2 ANQGSEA, per germline. The CDR3: CSASGSTDTQYF. As DNA, the CDR3 is TGCAGCGCCAGCGGAAGCACAGATACGCAGTATTTT.